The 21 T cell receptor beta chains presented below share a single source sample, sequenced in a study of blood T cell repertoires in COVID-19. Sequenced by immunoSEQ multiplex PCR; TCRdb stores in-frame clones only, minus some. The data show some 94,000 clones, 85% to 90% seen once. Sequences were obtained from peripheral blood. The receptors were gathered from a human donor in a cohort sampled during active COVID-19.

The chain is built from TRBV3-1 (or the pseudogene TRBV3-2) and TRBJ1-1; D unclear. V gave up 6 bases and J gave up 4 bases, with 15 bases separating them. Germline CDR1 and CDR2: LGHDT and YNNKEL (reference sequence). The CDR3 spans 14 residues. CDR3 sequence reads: CASSQVVPRTEAFF. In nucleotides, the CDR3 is TGTGCCAGCAGTCAGGTCGTTCCTCGCACTGAAGCTTTCTTT.

Here the CDR3 DNA reads TGTGCCAGTAGTTACCCTGGAGGGCGGGAGAATGAGCAGTTCTTC. It translates to CASSYPGGRENEQFF. The chain combines TRBV19 with TRBJ2-1, with 7 bases fitting TRBD2. The CDR3 is 15 amino acids. Looked up from germline, CDR1 is LNHDA and CDR2 is SQIVND (reference sequence). V lost 5 bases, J lost 7 bases, and 11 bases stayed unmatched. Supplemented by reference TRBV19 and TRBJ2-1, the full variable domain reads DGGITQSPKYLFRKEGQNVTLSCEQNLNHDAMYWYRQDPGQGLRLIYYSQIVNDFQKGDIAEGYSVSREKKESFPLTVTSAQKNPTAFYLCASSYPGGRENEQFFGPGTRLTVL.

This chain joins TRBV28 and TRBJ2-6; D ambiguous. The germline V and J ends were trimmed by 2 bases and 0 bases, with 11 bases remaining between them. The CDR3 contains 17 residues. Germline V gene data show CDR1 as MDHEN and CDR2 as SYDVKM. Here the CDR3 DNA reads TGTGCCAGCAGTTTACGGTCCCTTCCCTCTGGGGCCAACGTCCTGACTTTC. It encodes CASSLRSLPSGANVLTF.

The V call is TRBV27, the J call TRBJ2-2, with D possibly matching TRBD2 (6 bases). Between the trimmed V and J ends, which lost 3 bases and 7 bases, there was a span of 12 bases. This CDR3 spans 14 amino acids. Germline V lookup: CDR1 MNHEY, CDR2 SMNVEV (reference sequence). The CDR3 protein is CASSFYGRIGELFF. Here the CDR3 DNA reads TGTGCCAGCAGTTTTTATGGGAGGATCGGGGAGCTGTTTTTT.

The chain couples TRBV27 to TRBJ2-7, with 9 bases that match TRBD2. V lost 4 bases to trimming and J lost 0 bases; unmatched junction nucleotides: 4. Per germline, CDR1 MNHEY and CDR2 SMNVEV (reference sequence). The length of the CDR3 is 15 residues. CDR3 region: CASSYSGGSSYEQYF. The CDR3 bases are TGTGCCAGCAGTTATAGCGGGGGAAGCTCCTACGAGCAGTACTTC.

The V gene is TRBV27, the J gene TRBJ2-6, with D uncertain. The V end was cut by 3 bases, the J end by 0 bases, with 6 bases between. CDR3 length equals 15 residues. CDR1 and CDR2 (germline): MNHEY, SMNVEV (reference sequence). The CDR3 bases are TGTGCCAGCAGTTTTAAGAGCTCTGGGGCCAACGTCCTGACTTTC. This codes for CASSFKSSGANVLTF.

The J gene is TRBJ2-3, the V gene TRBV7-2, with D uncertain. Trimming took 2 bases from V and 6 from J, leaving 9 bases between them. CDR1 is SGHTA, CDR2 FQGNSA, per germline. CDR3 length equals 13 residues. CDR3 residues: CASSLNHRDTQYF. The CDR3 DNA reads TGTGCCAGCAGCTTAAATCACCGGGATACGCAGTATTTT. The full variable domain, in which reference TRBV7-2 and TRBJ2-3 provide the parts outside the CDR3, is GAGVSQSPSNKVTEKGKDVELRCDPISGHTALYWYRQSLGQGLEFLIYFQGNSAPDKSGLPSDRFSAERTGGSVSTLTIQRTQQEDSAVYLCASSLNHRDTQYFGPGTRLTVL.

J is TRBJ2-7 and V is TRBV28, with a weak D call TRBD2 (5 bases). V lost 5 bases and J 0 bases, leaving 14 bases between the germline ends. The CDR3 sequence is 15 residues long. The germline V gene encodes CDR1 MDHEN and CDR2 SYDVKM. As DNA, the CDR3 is TGTGCCAGCAGTCCCTGGACTGTGAGCTCCTACGAGCAGTACTTC. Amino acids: CASSPWTVSSYEQYF.

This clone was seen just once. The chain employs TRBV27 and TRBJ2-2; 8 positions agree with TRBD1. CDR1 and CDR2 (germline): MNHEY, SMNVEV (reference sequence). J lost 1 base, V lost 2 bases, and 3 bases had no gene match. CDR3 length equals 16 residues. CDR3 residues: CASSLVGTGNTGELFF. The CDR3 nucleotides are TGTGCCAGCAGTTTAGTGGGGACAGGGAACACCGGGGAGCTGTTTTTT.

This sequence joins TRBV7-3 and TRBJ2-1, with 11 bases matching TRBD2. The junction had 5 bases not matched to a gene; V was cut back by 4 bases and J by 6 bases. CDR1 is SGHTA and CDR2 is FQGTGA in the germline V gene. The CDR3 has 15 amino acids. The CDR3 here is CASSSRLAGFNEQFF. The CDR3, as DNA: TGTGCCAGCAGCTCTCGACTAGCGGGGTTCAATGAGCAGTTCTTC.

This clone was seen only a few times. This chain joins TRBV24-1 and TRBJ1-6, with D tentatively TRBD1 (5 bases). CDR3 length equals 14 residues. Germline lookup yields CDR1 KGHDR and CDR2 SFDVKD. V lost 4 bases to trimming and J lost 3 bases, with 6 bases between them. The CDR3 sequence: CATSEDSYNSPLHF. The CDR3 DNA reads TGTGCCACCAGTGAAGACAGCTATAATTCACCCCTCCACTTT.

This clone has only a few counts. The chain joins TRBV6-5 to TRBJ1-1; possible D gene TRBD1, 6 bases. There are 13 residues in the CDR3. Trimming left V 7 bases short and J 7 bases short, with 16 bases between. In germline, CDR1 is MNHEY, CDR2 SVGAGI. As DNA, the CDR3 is TGTGCCAGCACCCCCCGGAACAGGGTTGAAGCTTTCTTT. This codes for CASTPRNRVEAFF.

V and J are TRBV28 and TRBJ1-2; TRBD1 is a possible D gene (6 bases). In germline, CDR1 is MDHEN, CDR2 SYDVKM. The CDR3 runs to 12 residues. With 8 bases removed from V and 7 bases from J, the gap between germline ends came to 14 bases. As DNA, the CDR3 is TGTGCCAGCCTGAATACAGGGAGTGGCTACACCTTC. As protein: CASLNTGSGYTF.

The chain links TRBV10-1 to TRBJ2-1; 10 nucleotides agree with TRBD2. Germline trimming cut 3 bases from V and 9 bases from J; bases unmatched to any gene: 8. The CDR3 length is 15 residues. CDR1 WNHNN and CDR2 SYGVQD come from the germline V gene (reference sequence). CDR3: CASSDSTSGRSEQFF. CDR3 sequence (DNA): TGCGCCAGCAGTGATTCGACTAGCGGGCGTTCTGAGCAGTTCTTC.

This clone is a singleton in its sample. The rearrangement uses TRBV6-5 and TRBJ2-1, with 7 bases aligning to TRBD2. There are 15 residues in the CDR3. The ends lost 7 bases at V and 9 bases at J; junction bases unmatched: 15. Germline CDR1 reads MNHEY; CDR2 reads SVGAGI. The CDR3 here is CASTPVSGPEGEQFF. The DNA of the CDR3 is TGTGCCAGCACTCCTGTTAGCGGGCCGGAAGGTGAGCAGTTCTTC.

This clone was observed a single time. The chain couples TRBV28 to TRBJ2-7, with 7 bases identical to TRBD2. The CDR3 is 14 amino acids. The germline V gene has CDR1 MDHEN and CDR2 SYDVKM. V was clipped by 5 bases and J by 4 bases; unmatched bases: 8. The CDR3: CASSEGGEVYEQYF. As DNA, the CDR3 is TGTGCCAGCAGTGAGGGAGGGGAGGTTTACGAGCAGTACTTC.

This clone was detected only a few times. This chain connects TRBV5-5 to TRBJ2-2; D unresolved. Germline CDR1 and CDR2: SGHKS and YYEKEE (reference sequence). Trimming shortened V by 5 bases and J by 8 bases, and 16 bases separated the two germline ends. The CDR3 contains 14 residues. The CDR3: CASRAFEARGELFF. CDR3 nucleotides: TGTGCCAGCAGGGCCTTTGAAGCCAGGGGGGAGCTGTTTTTT.

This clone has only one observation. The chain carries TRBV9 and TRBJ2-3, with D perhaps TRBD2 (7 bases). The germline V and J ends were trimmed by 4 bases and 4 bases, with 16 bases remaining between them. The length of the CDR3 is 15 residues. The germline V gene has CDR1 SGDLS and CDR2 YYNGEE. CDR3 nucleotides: TGTGCCAGCAGCCGGGGGGCAATAGACGCAGATACGCAGTATTTT. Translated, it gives CASSRGAIDADTQYF.

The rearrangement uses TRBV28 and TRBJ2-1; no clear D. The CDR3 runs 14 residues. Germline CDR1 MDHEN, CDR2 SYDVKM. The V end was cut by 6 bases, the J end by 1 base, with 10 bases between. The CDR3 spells CASSLVASYNEQFF. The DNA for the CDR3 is TGTGCCAGCAGCCTAGTAGCTTCCTACAATGAGCAGTTCTTC.

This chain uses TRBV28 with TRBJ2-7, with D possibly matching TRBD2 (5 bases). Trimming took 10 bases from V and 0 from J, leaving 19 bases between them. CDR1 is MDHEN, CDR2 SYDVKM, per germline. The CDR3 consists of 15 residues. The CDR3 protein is CAISPVGSSSYEQYF. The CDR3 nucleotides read TGTGCCATCTCACCAGTTGGGAGCAGCTCCTACGAGCAGTACTTC.

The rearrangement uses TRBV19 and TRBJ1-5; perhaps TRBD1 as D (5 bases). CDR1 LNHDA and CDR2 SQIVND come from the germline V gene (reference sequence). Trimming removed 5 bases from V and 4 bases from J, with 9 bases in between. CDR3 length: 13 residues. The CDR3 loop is CASSRGSNQPQHF. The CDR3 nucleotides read TGTGCCAGTAGTCGGGGGAGTAATCAGCCCCAGCATTTT.